Following are 14 T cell receptor beta chains from one sample sequenced in a study of CD8+CD57+ T cells in acquired aplastic anemia. Genomic DNA provided the template from which TCR beta VDJ and CDR3 profiles were obtained. TCRdb called the reads again in MiXCR, with one record for every CDR3 protein. The profile shows roughly 160,000 distinct CDR3 sequences, 63% of them singletons. Sequenced input: sorted CD4+, CD8+, or CD8+CD57+ T cells (not recorded which) from PBMCs. These receptors came from a human donor in good health.

This clonotype was detected a few times. This rearrangement joins TRBV2 to TRBJ2-7; D is undetermined. Germline V gene lookup returns CDR1 SNHLY and CDR2 FYNNEI. Between the trimmed V and J ends, which lost 8 bases and 3 bases, there was a span of 8 bases. The CDR3 covers 11 residues. CDR3 bases: TGTGCCAGCCACCTAGTCTACGAGCAGTACTTC. Translating gives CASHLVYEQYF.

CDR3 DNA sequence: TGTGCCACCAGCAGAGATCTTGGCTCTGGGGCCAACGTCCTGACTTTC. Amino acid sequence: CATSRDLGSGANVLTF. The rearrangement joins TRBV15 to TRBJ2-6, with D unresolved. The CDR3 is 16 amino acids. Germline CDR1 reads LNHNV; CDR2 reads YYDKDF (reference sequence). The ends were cut back, 0 bases at V and 0 bases at J, with 6 bases in the middle.

This clonotype was found a few times. This chain connects TRBV20-1 to TRBJ1-6; 7 bases agree with TRBD1. CDR1 is DFQATT, CDR2 SNEGSKA, per germline (reference sequence). This CDR3 contains 14 residues. V dropped 1 base and J dropped 12; count of bases not matched to a gene: 9. CDR3 sequence (DNA): TGCAGTGCTAGAGTTCCAGGGGGTATTAGACCCCTCCACTTT. The encoded protein is CSARVPGGIRPLHF.

This clonotype was seen at least ten times. This sequence joins TRBV7-3 and TRBJ2-3; D possibly corresponds to TRBD2 (5 bases). Germline lookup yields CDR1 SGHTA and CDR2 FQGTGA. Trimming took off 2 bases at V and 6 bases at J, with 15 bases between the two ends. This CDR3 comprises 15 residues. The CDR3 loop reads CASSLGPTGSDTQYF. The CDR3 coding sequence is TGTGCCAGCAGCTTAGGGCCGACGGGAAGTGATACGCAGTATTTT.

J is TRBJ1-4 and V is TRBV15; D not resolved. Deletions cut 5 bases from V and 5 bases from J, with 21 bases between. The CDR3 extends over 17 amino acids. Germline V gives CDR1 LNHNV, CDR2 YYDKDF (reference sequence). The CDR3 is CATSERLKPGVNEKLFF. DNA of the CDR3: TGTGCCACCAGCGAGCGACTGAAACCGGGTGTAAATGAAAAACTGTTTTTT.

This rearrangement joins TRBV20-1 to TRBJ2-5; 8 bases map to TRBD2. Germline V gene sequence: CDR1 DFQATT, CDR2 SNEGSKA (reference sequence). The CDR3 sequence is 14 residues long. With V trimmed by 4 bases and J by 2 bases, 6 bases remained unmatched. The CDR3 region is CSANDGRVQETQYF. CDR3 DNA sequence: TGCAGTGCTAACGACGGGAGGGTTCAAGAGACCCAGTACTTC.

This clonotype was recorded a few times. The chain carries TRBV15 and TRBJ1-3; TRBD1 aligns across 10 bases. The CDR3 is 15 amino acids. CDR1 and CDR2 from the germline V gene are LNHNV and YYDKDF (reference sequence). Unmatched junction bases numbered 5, after V lost 9 bases and J lost 0 bases. The CDR3 spells CATRDRGSSGNTIYF. The CDR3, as DNA: TGTGCCACTAGGGACAGGGGCTCCTCTGGAAACACCATATATTTT.

V is TRBV7-8 and J is TRBJ1-1, with D hard to call. This CDR3 has 11 residues. V lost 5 bases, J lost 7 bases, and 8 bases lay in between. Germline V gene data show CDR1 as SGHVS and CDR2 as FQNEAQ. The CDR3 DNA reads as TGTGCCAGCAGCCTAGAAAGTGAAGCTTTCTTT. Translation: CASSLESEAFF.

V is TRBV10-3 and J is TRBJ1-2; unclear D gene. V was clipped by 4 bases and J by 0 bases, with 9 bases between them. The CDR3 has 14 amino acids. Germline V gene lookup returns CDR1 ENHRY and CDR2 SYGVKD. CDR3 in DNA: TGTGCCATCAGTGGTACGGTAGCTAACTATGGCTACACCTTC. Protein product: CAISGTVANYGYTF.

V is TRBV4-3 and J is TRBJ1-2; D is unclear. Looked up from germline, CDR1 is LGHNA and CDR2 is YSLEER. CDR3 size: 14 residues. V lost 2 bases, J lost 3 bases, and 10 bases lay in between. The CDR3 DNA reads as TGCGCCAGCAGCCAACAGAGTGATTACTATGGCTACACCTTC. This gives the protein CASSQQSDYYGYTF.

The gene calls are TRBV28 and TRBJ2-3; possible D gene TRBD1, 6 bases. V was clipped by 7 bases and J by 2 bases, with 13 bases between them. The CDR3 spans 14 residues. Germline CDR1 MDHEN, CDR2 SYDVKM. The CDR3 reads CASTPGAPTDTQYF. CDR3 coding DNA: TGTGCCAGCACTCCAGGGGCCCCCACAGATACGCAGTATTTT. Full variable domain (remainder filled in from reference TRBV28 and TRBJ2-3): DVKVTQSSRYLVKRTGEKVFLECVQDMDHENMFWYRQDPGLGLRLIYFSYDVKMKEKGDIPEGYSVSREKKERFSLILESASTNQTSMYLCASTPGAPTDTQYFGPGTRLTVL.

As regards this clonotype: A much larger clone differs by one base, so this may be a read error. The J gene is TRBJ2-5, the V gene TRBV30; D ambiguous. Near its end, the DNA agrees better with TRBJ2-1, so the J call may be wrong. CDR3 length: 13 residues. CDR1 is GTSNPN and CDR2 is SVGIG in the germline V gene (reference sequence). The CDR3 sequence is CAWSVTTQETQFF. Here the CDR3 DNA reads TGTGCCTGGAGTGTGACCACCCAAGAGACCCAGTTCTTC.

This clonotype came up a few times. The chain combines TRBV2 with TRBJ2-1; 7 bases are shared with TRBD2. The J segment lost 4 bases and the V segment lost 3 bases, leaving 9 bases of the junction unmatched. The CDR3 is made up of 16 amino acids. Germline CDR1 is SNHLY and CDR2 is FYNNEI. The CDR3 DNA reads TGTGCCAGCAGTGATCTTGGCGGGAGCGTTTACAATGAGCAGTTCTTC. It yields the protein CASSDLGGSVYNEQFF.

DNA for the CDR3: TGTGCCACCGGCCTATGGACTAACTATGGCTACACCTTC. This gives the protein CATGLWTNYGYTF. This chain joins TRBV24-1 and TRBJ1-2; no clear D gene. The CDR3 loop spans 13 amino acids. Germline V CDR1 and CDR2: KGHDR, SFDVKD. V was shortened by 9 bases and J by 0 bases, with 10 bases between the two germline ends.